These 3 T cell receptor beta chains came from one sample sequenced in a study of control samples from healthy donors and cancer patients. Generated by immunoSEQ multiplex PCR, the TCRdb table keeps only in-frame clones and is missing some. The profile shows approximately 110,000 clones, 90% of them singletons. Sequences were obtained from blood. The origin of the receptors is a human donor in good health. The donor label of this sample is uncertain.

The chain links TRBV5-4 to TRBJ1-3, with D uncertain. CDR1 SGHNT and CDR2 YYREEE come from the germline V gene (reference sequence). V lost 4 bases, J lost 6 bases, and 11 bases lay in between. The CDR3 length is 13 residues. This CDR3 is CASSPGGTNTIYF. The CDR3 coding sequence is TGTGCCAGCAGCCCGGGAGGAACAAACACCATATATTTT. The variable domain in full, completed from reference TRBV5-4 and TRBJ1-3, reads ETGVTQSPTHLIKTRGQQVTLRCSSQSGHNTVSWYQQALGQGPQFIFQYYREEENGRGNFPPRFSGLQFPNYSSELNVNALELDDSALYLCASSPGGTNTIYFGEGSWLTVV.

This clone was counted once. The chain couples TRBV12-5 to TRBJ2-3, with 7 bases lining up with TRBD1. The germline gives CDR1 LGHNT, CDR2 FRNRAP. CDR3 size: 16 residues. V lost 3 bases, J lost 6 bases, and 12 bases stayed unmatched. CDR3 sequence: CASGFGQGVLSDTQYF. The DNA for the CDR3 is TGTGCTAGTGGTTTTGGGCAGGGGGTGCTGAGCGATACGCAGTATTTT.

The gene calls are TRBV7-8 and TRBJ2-3, with unresolved D. This CDR3 has 12 amino acids. Trimming removed 4 bases from V and 3 bases from J, with 5 bases in between. The germline CDR1 and CDR2 sequences are SGHVS and FQNEAQ. The DNA for the CDR3 is TGTGCCAGCAGCTCGTTTACAGATACGCAGTATTTT. It encodes CASSSFTDTQYF.